The 11 T cell receptor beta chains presented below share a single source sample, sequenced in a study of CD8+ T cells in alopecia areata. RNA extraction and reverse transcription yielded cDNA as sequencing template. Assay used: immunoSEQ multiplex PCR; TCRdb lists only in-frame clones, some missing. Recorded here are 90,000 to 130,000 clones, none singletons. Sequences were obtained from lesional skin. The receptors come from a C3H/HeJ mouse with alopecia areata. For this strain, the MHC haplotype corresponds to H2-k.

The sample holds a few counts of this clone. Genes here carry mouse names. The read comes to an end 4 residues before the CDR3 does, leaving the germline J gene to fill in the end. The V call is TRBV1, the J call TRBJ1-2; D is undetermined. Deletions cut 2 bases from V and 2 bases from J, with 6 bases between. The CDR3 loop spans 13 amino acids. From germline, CDR1 is NSQYPW and CDR2 LRSPGD (reference sequence). The covered CDR3 bases are TGCACCTGCAGTGCACAGATGAACTCC. Its protein product is CTCSAQMNS. The entire CDR3 reads CTCSAQMNSDYTF.

For this clone: The gene names given are mouse names. The observed sequence ends 4 residues before the CDR3 terminus, with the missing tail filled in from the germline J gene. V is TRBV19 and J is TRBJ2-2; D unresolved. Deletions cut 4 bases from V and 4 bases from J, with 11 bases between. CDR3 size: 14 residues. The germline gives CDR1 FNHDT, CDR2 SITEND (reference sequence). This CDR3 is CASSPTSTTGQLYF. CDR3 DNA (partial): TGTGCCAGCAGTCCCACATCAACCACCGGG.

On this clone itself: The genes are named according to mouse. The CDR3 end falls 4 residues outside the read, so it is completed with the germline J gene. This chain uses TRBV29 with TRBJ2-5; TRBD1 aligns across 11 bases. Germline values: CDR1 MSHET, CDR2 SYDVDS. This CDR3 has 14 amino acids. The DNA read from the CDR3 is TGTGCTAGCAGTTTCGGGACAGGGGGGGAC. It specifies CASSFGTGGD. The CDR3 in full is CASSFGTGGDTQYF.

Comments on this clone: The TCRdb protein fails to match the DNA translation at residue 12; the protein reported here was translated from the DNA. Mouse gene names and germline throughout. The read finishes 3 residues shy of the CDR3 end, and the germline J gene is used to complete it. This chain connects TRBV19 to TRBJ1-3; 7 positions agree with TRBD1. Germline CDR1 and CDR2: FNHDT and SITEND (reference sequence). The CDR3 extends over 15 amino acids. With 2 bases clipped from V and 3 bases from J, the junction kept 5 bases outside the gene matches. CDR3 residues: CASSILTGVGNTLYF. CDR3 bases read: TGTGCCAGCAGTATTTTAACAGGGGTTGGAAATACG.

Of note for this clone: Mouse names are used for the genes. The read comes to an end 4 residues before the CDR3 does, leaving the germline J gene to fill in the end. The rearrangement joins TRBV1 to TRBJ2-3; a weak D match, TRBD1 (6 bases). Looked up from germline, CDR1 is NSQYPW and CDR2 is LRSPGD (reference sequence). The V gene lost 4 bases and the J gene lost 0 bases, with 14 bases spanning the gap. The CDR3 contains 16 residues. The covered CDR3 bases are TGCACCTGCAGTGTCGGGACAAAAAATAGTGCAGAA. Translated: CTCSVGTKNSAE. The complete CDR3 sequence is CTCSVGTKNSAETLYF.

This clone occurred a few times. The genes and germline here are from mouse. Coverage ceases 4 residues before the CDR3 finishes, and the germline J gene fills in the end. Other DNA sequences from this sample encode an identical CDR3 as well. The genes are TRBV13-3 and TRBJ1-1; D remains unclear. There are 12 residues in the CDR3. The germline V and J ends were trimmed by 5 bases and 0 bases, with 5 bases remaining between them. CDR1 and CDR2 from the germline V gene are NNHDY and SYVADS. Incomplete CDR3 DNA: TGTGCCAGCAGCTCAGCAAACACA. Amino acids: CASSSANT. The CDR3 in its entirety is CASSSANTEVFF.

As to this clone: Genes here carry mouse names. The sequenced fragment ends 4 residues before the CDR3 boundary, so the rest is inferred from the germline J gene. This chain uses TRBV19 with TRBJ2-1, with 9 bases identical to TRBD2. The CDR3 extends over 15 amino acids. The germline V gene encodes CDR1 FNHDT and CDR2 SITEND (reference sequence). J lost 5 bases, V lost 1 base, and 4 bases had no gene match. Here the CDR3 reads CASSIRAGGDAEQFF. The covered CDR3 bases are TGTGCCAGCAGTATAAGGGCTGGGGGGGATGCT.

This clone was picked up a small number of times. Gene and germline names: mouse. The read falls 4 residues short of the CDR3 end, and the missing part is taken from the germline J gene. The V gene is TRBV1, the J gene TRBJ1-2; unclear D gene. CDR1 and CDR2 from the germline V gene are NSQYPW and LRSPGD (reference sequence). The CDR3 is 14 residues long. The DNA read from the CDR3 is TGCACCTGCAGTGCAGATGGGGTGGGGAGC. Translation: CTCSADGVGS. In full, the CDR3 reads CTCSADGVGSDYTF.

This clone was detected only a few times. These gene names are mouse names. The CDR3 extends 4 residues past the end of the read, so its final part is completed from the germline J gene. The J gene is TRBJ1-2, the V gene TRBV13-3; 7 nucleotides match TRBD1. The V gene's germline CDR1 is NNHDY and CDR2 SYVADS. The ends lost 5 bases at V and 0 bases at J; junction bases unmatched: 7. CDR3 length: 15 amino acids. CDR3 DNA (partial): TGTGCCAGCAGAGCACACGGGACAGCAAACTCC. This codes for CASRAHGTANS. The whole CDR3 sequence reads CASRAHGTANSDYTF.

This clone was detected ten times or more. The gene names here belong to mouse. The missing CDR3 end, 4 residues past where the read stops, is filled in from the germline J gene. The gene calls are TRBV13-3 and TRBJ2-7; D is possibly TRBD2 (6 bases). The germline V gene has CDR1 NNHDY and CDR2 SYVADS. CDR3 length equals 11 residues. The sequenced CDR3 bases are TGTGCCAGCGGGGGGTTCCAT. It is translated as CASGGFH. The whole CDR3 protein is CASGGFHEQYF.

As to this clone: Gene names denote mouse genes. The read halts 4 residues ahead of the CDR3 end, with the missing end drawn from the germline J gene. The chain combines TRBV5 with TRBJ2-7; the match to TRBD2 covers 13 bases. Germline V gene lookup returns CDR1 LGHNA and CDR2 YNLKQL (reference sequence). V was pared by 1 base and J by 3 bases, with 0 bases of the junction left unmatched. This CDR3 region has 15 residues. The CDR3 reads CASSQGDWGGYEQYF. The sequenced part of the CDR3 DNA is TGTGCCAGCAGCCAAGGGGACTGGGGGGGCTAT.